This T cell receptor (beta chain) was identified during a study of T cell responses to AZD1222 COVID-19 vaccine (dated by TCRdb to the early 2020s). A note on the overall study: AZD1222 recipients with second doses at about 4 weeks or about 12 weeks were pooled, because spike-specific TCR depth and breadth did not differ between schedules. Trial participants were enrolled by age into 18-55, 56-69 and 70-plus year subgroups, with approximately 150, 28 and 58 TCR-sequenced participants respectively. TCR sequencing covered over 230 trial participants: approximately 200 given two doses of AZD1222 and 26 given two doses of MenACWY control vaccine. The research as a whole found: In the small 56-69-year group, the increase in depth fell short of significance, most likely because of low power. A significant rise in spike-specific TCR breadth and depth was observed after two AZD1222 doses relative to day 0 and relative to MenACWY recipients. Conclusions about previously exposed vaccinees were limited because only a handful of AZD1222 recipients were SARS-CoV-2 seropositive at baseline. Participants were mostly white British and included more females than males, and it was suggested by the authors that clonal diversity may have been underestimated. Because no samples from the day 14 peak response were available, repertoires could be characterized only after the peak T cell response. Reportedly, almost half of the unique spike-specific TCRs recognized epitopes lying outside the regions that are mutated in the B.1.351 and B.1.1.7 variants. The vaccine-associated CD4 TCRs covered the entire spike protein, and the dominant responses fell in regions 160-218 and 743-854.

The CDR3 regions of human TCRbeta chains were subjected to immunosequencing. The authors' analysis ran thus. TCRs in the repertoires were compared against a reference library of SARS-CoV-2-specific TCRs that had been generated with the MIRA antigen-specificity platform. Breadth meant the fraction of unique TCRs that were SARS-CoV-2-associated, whereas depth meant the fraction of total T cells that were SARS-CoV-2-associated. Using the MIRA data, every spike-specific TCR was mapped to the spike region that the TCR reacted to and assigned to either a CD4 or a CD8 class. Log10-transformed breadth and depth values were compared by one-way ANOVA with Sidak's multiple comparisons tests. TCRdb retrieved this table from immuneACCESS and kept in-frame rearrangements only. Not all clones are present; in checked studies, unresolved V genes account for under half, and no reason is known for the remainder. Clonal size and the V and J genes are those of that table, whereas D and trimming came from the DNA. The table for this sample lists some 150,000 clones; just over 90% of them were counted only once. Of the sample, 1.5% to 2% falls within the top ten clones.

As regards this clone: Its antigen has not been determined. Base qualities are not provided; no much larger clone lies one nucleotide away.

At the junction V is shortened by 6 bases and J by 3 bases, with 14 bases in between. CDR1 LNHNV and CDR2 YYDKDF are derived from the germline V gene (reference sequence). Measured from the cysteine to the phenylalanine, the CDR3 is 14 residues long. The CDR3 DNA has 42 bases and is translated from base 1. The time point label of this sample denotes: baseline before first vaccination. Samples from vaccinated people were obtained from the UK trials COV001 and COV002, which included a single-blind randomized controlled phase 2/3 trial of AZD1222 (ChAdOx1 nCoV-19) in healthy adults. For TCRbeta chain sequencing, PBMC samples were collected from trial participants at day 0 and at day 28 after the second dose.

This material consisted of peripheral blood, taken on day 0 of AZD1222 vaccination. The chain joins TRBV15 to TRBJ2-5; no confident D gene assignment can be made. The receptor comes from an adult in good health. DNA sequence: TGTGCCACCAGTCTGCCAGGTTCCGAAGAGACCCAGTACTTC. The resulting protein is CATSLPGSEETQYF.